The next 27 T cell receptor beta chains were all read from a single sample in a study of blood T cells in healthy people across ages. A second about 6 to 11 cycle PCR used barcoded and J-beta primers. TCRdb ran MiXCR on the 5' RACE reads and lists one entry per CDR3 protein. The table includes 550,000 to 750,000 distinct CDR3 sequences, about 21% detected once. The sample comprised blood. The receptors shown here come from a man aged 65 to 85 in good health.

This clonotype was counted between two and nine times. One junction end does not reproduce the germline sequence, and a read error may be involved. The V gene is TRBV11-2, the J gene TRBJ2-7, with a tentative D call TRBD2 (5 bases). CDR3 length equals 15 residues. Germline CDR1 SGHAT, CDR2 FQNNGV. The CDR3: CAGSHPLTKTYEQYF. The CDR3 region has the DNA TGTGCCGGCAGCCATCCTTTGACTAAAACCTACGAGCAGTACTTC.

Ten or more counts support this clonotype. The chain combines TRBV20-1 with TRBJ2-7, with 11 bases identical to TRBD2. The V segment lost 3 bases and the J segment 6 bases; nucleotides outside the gene matches: 13. The V gene's germline CDR1 is DFQATT and CDR2 SNEGSKA (reference sequence). The CDR3 loop spans 16 amino acids. CDR3 nucleotide sequence: TGCAGTGCTAGTCATACTAGCGGGAGATCTTCCCCCGAGCAGTACTTC. Translation gives CSASHTSGRSSPEQYF.

The chain employs TRBV11-2 and TRBJ2-7; 7 bases are a match to TRBD2. The length of the CDR3 is 14 residues. Germline trimming cut 3 bases from V and 7 bases from J; bases unmatched to any gene: 9. The germline gives CDR1 SGHAT, CDR2 FQNNGV. The CDR3 nucleotides are TGTGCCAGCAGCTTCAAGACGGGAGGTGGGGAGCAGTACTTC. It is translated as CASSFKTGGGEQYF. The full variable domain, with the rest looked up from reference TRBV11-2 and TRBJ2-7, is EAGVAQSPRYKIIEKRQSVAFWCNPISGHATLYWYQQILGQGPKLLIQFQNNGVVDDSQLPKDRFSAERLKGVDSTLKIQPAKLEDSAVYLCASSFKTGGGEQYFGPGTRLTVT.

In DNA form, the CDR3 reads TGTGCCAGCAGTTACGCCCCAGGGGGTACCCATCAAAACAATGAGCAGTTCTTC. Its translation: CASSYAPGGTHQNNEQFF. J is TRBJ2-1 and V is TRBV6-5; 7 bases fit TRBD1. V lost 2 bases, J lost 5 bases, and 15 bases stayed unmatched. The CDR3 is made up of 18 amino acids. Per germline, CDR1 MNHEY and CDR2 SVGAGI.

The sample holds a few counts of this clonotype. The chain joins TRBV4-3 to TRBJ2-2; D ambiguous. Per germline, CDR1 LGHNA and CDR2 YSLEER. This CDR3 region has 13 residues. V dropped 1 base and J dropped 5 bases, with 5 bases sitting between them. CDR3: CASSQGMTGELFF. CDR3 bases: TGCGCCAGCAGCCAAGGGATGACCGGGGAGCTGTTTTTT.

This clonotype was seen more than once but under ten times. The rearrangement links TRBV7-9 to TRBJ2-5; D is possibly TRBD1 (7 bases). The J call may be incorrect, as the DNA end agrees better with TRBJ2-7. Germline-derived CDR1 and CDR2 are SEHNR and FQNEAQ (reference sequence). The length of the CDR3 is 14 residues. CDR3 sequence: CASSVRQGGYEQYF. The CDR3 nucleotides read TGTGCCAGCAGCGTACGACAGGGAGGCTACGAGCAGTACTTC.

This clonotype was detected many times. The chain employs TRBV7-2 and TRBJ2-3; 7 positions match TRBD2. The CDR3 consists of 13 residues. Germline CDR1 SGHTA, CDR2 FQGNSA. V was pared by 5 bases and J by 6 bases, with 5 bases of the junction left unmatched. The CDR3 spells CASSRTSDDTQYF. CDR3 DNA sequence: TGTGCCAGCAGCCGTACTAGCGACGATACGCAGTATTTT.

V usage is TRBV9 and J usage is TRBJ2-1; 7 nucleotides agree with TRBD2. The CDR3 length is 16 residues. After removal of 5 bases from V and 0 bases from J, the junction contained 8 bases not matched to a gene. Germline loops: CDR1 SGDLS, CDR2 YYNGEE. CDR3 sequence reads: CASSVGGPASYNEQFF. The DNA of the CDR3 is TGTGCCAGCAGTGTGGGAGGGCCCGCCTCCTACAATGAGCAGTTCTTC.

The chain recombines TRBV6-6 with TRBJ2-1; TRBD2 aligns across 8 bases. Germline V gene data show CDR1 as MNHNY and CDR2 as SVGAGI (reference sequence). The CDR3 is made up of 13 amino acids. Unmatched junction bases numbered 6, after V lost 7 bases and J lost 7 bases. As DNA, the CDR3 is TGTGCCAGCACATCCGGGACTAGTAATGAGCAGTTCTTC. Translating it yields CASTSGTSNEQFF.

This clonotype has just a few counts. The chain links TRBV5-6 to TRBJ2-3; TRBD2 aligns across 11 bases. The CDR3 consists of 16 residues. Germline CDR1 is SGHDT and CDR2 is YYEEEE. Unmatched junction bases numbered 4, after V lost 2 bases and J lost 2 bases. The CDR3 spells CASSLGTSGATDTQYF. Here the CDR3 DNA reads TGTGCCAGCAGCTTAGGGACTAGCGGAGCCACAGATACGCAGTATTTT.

The table lists this clonotype with many counts. This sequence joins TRBV5-1 and TRBJ1-1; 10 positions agree with TRBD1. The CDR3 runs 15 residues. Germline lookup yields CDR1 SGHRS and CDR2 YFSETQ. The V and J ends lost 4 bases and 5 bases, in that order; junction bases with no gene match: 8. The CDR3 nucleotides read TGCGCCAGCAGCATACGGGACAGGGGTTTAACTGAAGCTTTCTTT. Translating it yields CASSIRDRGLTEAFF.

The genes are TRBV6-5 and TRBJ1-6, with D perhaps matching TRBD1 (6 bases). The V and J ends lost 2 bases and 9 bases respectively, with 14 bases between them. Germline loops: CDR1 MNHEY, CDR2 SVGAGI. The length of the CDR3 is 15 residues. The CDR3 here is CASSYQGGKGSPLHF. CDR3 nucleotide sequence: TGTGCCAGCAGTTACCAAGGGGGTAAAGGTTCACCCCTCCACTTT.

The J gene is TRBJ2-3, the V gene TRBV3-1; D unclear. V lost 1 base and J lost 4, with 12 bases in between. Per the germline V gene, CDR1 is LGHDT and CDR2 is YNNKEL (reference sequence). CDR3 length: 15 residues. In DNA form, the CDR3 reads TGTGCCAGCAGCCAAGCCAGGAGAGGCGCAGATACGCAGTATTTT. It specifies CASSQARRGADTQYF.

The table lists this clonotype with a few counts. The V and J genes are TRBV6-6 and TRBJ2-5; 7 nucleotides line up with TRBD2. The tail of the sequence fits TRBJ2-1 better, so the J call may be wrong. Germline V gene lookup returns CDR1 MNHNY and CDR2 SVGAGI (reference sequence). The CDR3 consists of 16 residues. CDR3 sequence: CASSRHRDYDNNEQFF. In DNA form, the CDR3 reads TGTGCCAGCAGTCGACACCGGGACTACGATAACAATGAGCAGTTCTTC.

The rearrangement links TRBV5-4 to TRBJ2-7; 10 bases fit TRBD2. The CDR3 sequence is 14 residues long. V dropped 5 bases and J dropped 1; count of bases not matched to a gene: 3. The V gene's germline CDR1 is SGHNT and CDR2 YYREEE (reference sequence). CDR3 DNA: TGTGCCAGCAGTACTAGCGGGAAATCCTACGAGCAGTACTTC. Protein: CASSTSGKSYEQYF.

This clonotype was seen many times. This chain connects TRBV12-3 or TRBV12-4 to TRBJ2-7, with D tentatively TRBD2 (5 bases). Deletions cut 5 bases from V and 3 bases from J, with 8 bases between. This CDR3 contains 12 residues. CDR3 protein: CASSPDYYEQYF. The CDR3 region has the DNA TGTGCCAGCAGTCCCGACTACTACGAGCAGTACTTC.

This clonotype was counted only a few times. At one of its ends the junction is not consistent with the germline gene, which may arise from a read error. The genes are TRBV7-9 and TRBJ2-5; 8 bases map to TRBD1. From germline, CDR1 is SEHNR and CDR2 FQNEAQ (reference sequence). This CDR3 comprises 15 residues. This CDR3 reads CAGSPKDRGSGTQYF. The CDR3 DNA is TGTGCCGGCAGCCCTAAAGACAGGGGATCCGGGACCCAGTACTTC. Looking up the rest from reference TRBV7-9 and TRBJ2-5 gives the full variable domain: DTGVSQNPRHKITKRGQNVTFRCDPISEHNRLYWYRQTLGQGPEFLTYFQNEAQLEKSRLLSDRFSAERPKGSFSTLEIQRTEQGDSAMYLCAGSPKDRGSGTQYFGPGTRLLVL.

This clonotype was seen ten or more times. The genes are TRBV11-2 and TRBJ1-2; D unclear. The CDR3 runs to 14 residues. Germline loops: CDR1 SGHAT, CDR2 FQNNGV. V was cut by 0 bases and J by 2 bases, with 7 bases left in between. CDR3 in DNA: TGTGCCAGCAGCTTAGATCTGAGGAACTATGGCTACACCTTC. Its protein product is CASSLDLRNYGYTF. Looking up the rest from reference TRBV11-2 and TRBJ1-2 gives the full variable domain: EAGVAQSPRYKIIEKRQSVAFWCNPISGHATLYWYQQILGQGPKLLIQFQNNGVVDDSQLPKDRFSAERLKGVDSTLKIQPAKLEDSAVYLCASSLDLRNYGYTFGSGTRLTVV.

This clonotype was picked up a small number of times. The V and J genes are TRBV4-3 and TRBJ2-2; no definite D call. Germline CDR1 reads LGHNA; CDR2 reads YSLEER. V lost 0 bases and J lost 1, with 9 bases in between. This CDR3 contains 16 residues. The chain's CDR3 is CASSQDLRQNTGELFF. CDR3 DNA sequence: TGCGCCAGCAGCCAAGATTTGAGACAGAACACCGGGGAGCTGTTTTTT.

As for this clonotype: A read error may explain this, as a much larger clone is one base away. This sequence joins TRBV7-7 and TRBJ2-1; 8 bases are shared with TRBD2. The CDR3 extends over 13 amino acids. The germline gives CDR1 SSHAT, CDR2 FNYEAQ (reference sequence). The CDR3 region is CASSGTRNNEQFF. As DNA, the CDR3 is TGTGCTAGCAGCGGGACTAGGAACAATGAGCAGTTCTTC.

This clonotype has a count of ten or more. The V call is TRBV20-1, the J call TRBJ2-5; D perhaps matches TRBD1 (5 bases). Looked up from germline, CDR1 is DFQATT and CDR2 is SNEGSKA (reference sequence). The CDR3 runs 12 residues. The V and J ends lost 2 bases and 2 bases respectively, with 6 bases between them. CDR3 bases: TGCAGTGCTAGAAGACAGCAAGAGACCCAGTACTTC. Encoded protein: CSARRQQETQYF.

The chain has TRBV20-1 and TRBJ2-7, with TRBD1 matching 9 bases. With V trimmed by 4 bases and J by 7 bases, 8 bases remained unmatched. This CDR3 is 13 amino acids long. Germline V gene sequence: CDR1 DFQATT, CDR2 SNEGSKA (reference sequence). The DNA for the CDR3 is TGCAGTGCTATGGGACAGGGCCTTAAGGAGCAGTACTTC. Its translation: CSAMGQGLKEQYF.

This clonotype was counted between two and nine times. The chain recombines TRBV7-9 with TRBJ2-3, with TRBD2 matching 9 bases. V dropped 5 bases and J dropped 6; count of bases not matched to a gene: 9. The germline gives CDR1 SEHNR, CDR2 FQNEAQ (reference sequence). There are 15 residues in the CDR3. The CDR3 sequence: CASSPTSGVGDTQYF. CDR3 coding DNA: TGTGCCAGCAGCCCGACTAGCGGAGTAGGGGATACGCAGTATTTT.

This clonotype occurred a few times. The J gene is TRBJ2-6, the V gene TRBV5-4; D is ambiguous. Germline CDR1 is SGHNT and CDR2 is YYREEE (reference sequence). V was cut by 4 bases and J by 7 bases, with 15 bases left in between. The CDR3 is 15 amino acids. The CDR3 protein is CASSPLGTKANVLTF. The DNA of the CDR3 is TGTGCCAGCAGCCCCTTGGGTACCAAAGCCAACGTCCTGACTTTC.

This clonotype came up a few times. This chain uses TRBV3-1 with TRBJ1-2; the match to TRBD1 covers 8 bases. CDR1 is LGHDT and CDR2 is YNNKEL in the germline V gene (reference sequence). The J segment lost 7 bases and the V segment lost 0 bases, leaving 10 bases of the junction unmatched. The CDR3 is 16 residues long. In DNA, the CDR3 is TGTGCCAGCAGCCAAGATCGGGCAGGGGGCCTGCGTGGCTACACCTTC. Translation gives CASSQDRAGGLRGYTF.

CDR3 loop: CAWSGTKRANEKLFF. The CDR3 region has the DNA TGTGCCTGGAGTGGTACGAAGCGGGCTAATGAAAAACTGTTTTTT. The rearrangement joins TRBV30 to TRBJ1-4, with D unresolved. V lost 1 base to trimming and J lost 3 bases, with 12 bases between them. The CDR3 extends over 15 amino acids. Germline CDR1 and CDR2: GTSNPN and SVGIG (reference sequence).

In its sample, this clonotype was seen many times. The chain joins TRBV18 to TRBJ1-3; no clear D gene. CDR1 and CDR2 (germline): KGHSH, LQKENI. V lost 4 bases and J lost 0, with 7 bases in between. This CDR3 contains 14 residues. The CDR3 is CASSRESSGNTIYF. CDR3 in DNA: TGTGCCAGCTCACGGGAGAGCTCTGGAAACACCATATATTTT.